This TCR beta chain was captured in a study of regulatory T cells in long-lasting Graves disease. Study-level points and caveats: Gene preferences differed: TRBV28, TRBJ1-2, TRBJ2-5 in persistent cases.

Time point: newly diagnosed GD, antithyroid drugs for less than 3 months. PBMC RNA was the source of the TCR library. This clonotype is judged medium-sized. What it binds is unknown. Relying on iRepertoire HTBI primers and Arm-PCR of CDR3 regions, the team built TCR beta libraries. TCRdb re-analysed the multiplex PCR reads in MiXCR, keeping a single row per CDR3 protein. Among 200,000 to 250,000 distinct CDR3 sequences, roughly a fifth were seen once, and the ten largest hold 14%. With 5 bases removed from V and 0 bases from J, the gap between germline ends came to 17 bases. This CDR3 spans 16 amino acids. Per germline, CDR1 PRHDT and CDR2 FYEKMQ (reference sequence).

The rearrangement uses TRBV13 and TRBJ2-7; D is possibly TRBD2 (7 bases). The source was peripheral blood mononuclear cells (PBMCs), collected at new diagnosis, from a patient treated with antithyroid drugs. This clonotype was obtained from a female donor with Graves disease. The CDR3, as DNA: TGTGCCAGCAGCCATGGTCGGGGGGCGAGCTCCTACGAGCAGTACTTC. It is translated as CASSHGRGASSYEQYF.